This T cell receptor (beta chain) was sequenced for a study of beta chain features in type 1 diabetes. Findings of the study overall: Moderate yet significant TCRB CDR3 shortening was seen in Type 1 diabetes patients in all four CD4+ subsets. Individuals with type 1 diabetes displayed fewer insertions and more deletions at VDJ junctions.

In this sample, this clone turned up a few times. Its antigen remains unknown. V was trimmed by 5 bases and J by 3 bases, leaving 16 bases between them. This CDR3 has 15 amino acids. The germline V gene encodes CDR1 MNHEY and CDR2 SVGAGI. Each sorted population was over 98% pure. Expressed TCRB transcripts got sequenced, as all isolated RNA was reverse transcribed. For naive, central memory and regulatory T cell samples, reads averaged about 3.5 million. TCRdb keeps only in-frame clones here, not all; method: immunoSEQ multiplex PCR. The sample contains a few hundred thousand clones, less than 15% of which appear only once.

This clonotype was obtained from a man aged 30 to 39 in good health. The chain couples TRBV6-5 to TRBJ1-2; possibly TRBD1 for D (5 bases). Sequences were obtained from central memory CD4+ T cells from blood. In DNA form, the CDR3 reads TGTGCCAGCAGTCCTCAAGGAGGGGACTACTATGGCTACACCTTC. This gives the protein CASSPQGGDYYGYTF.